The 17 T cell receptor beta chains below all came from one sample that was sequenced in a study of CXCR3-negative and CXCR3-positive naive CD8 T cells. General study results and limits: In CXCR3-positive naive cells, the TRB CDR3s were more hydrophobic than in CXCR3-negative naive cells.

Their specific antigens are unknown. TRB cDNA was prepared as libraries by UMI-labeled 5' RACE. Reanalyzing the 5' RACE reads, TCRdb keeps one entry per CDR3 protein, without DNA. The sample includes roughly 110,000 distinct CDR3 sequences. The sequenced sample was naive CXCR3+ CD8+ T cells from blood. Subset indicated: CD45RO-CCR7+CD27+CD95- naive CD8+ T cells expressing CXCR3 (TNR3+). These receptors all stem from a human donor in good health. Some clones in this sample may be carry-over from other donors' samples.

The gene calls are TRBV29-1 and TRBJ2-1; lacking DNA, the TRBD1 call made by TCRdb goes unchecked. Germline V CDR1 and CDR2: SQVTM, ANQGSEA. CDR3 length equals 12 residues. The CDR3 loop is CSVEVLGQGRFF.

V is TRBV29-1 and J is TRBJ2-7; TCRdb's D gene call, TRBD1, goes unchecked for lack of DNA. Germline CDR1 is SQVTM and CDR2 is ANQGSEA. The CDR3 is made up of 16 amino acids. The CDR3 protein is CSVWVQDRVTPYEQYF.

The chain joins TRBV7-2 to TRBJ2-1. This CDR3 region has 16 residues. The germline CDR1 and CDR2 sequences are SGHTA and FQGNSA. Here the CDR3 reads CASSLVTSTKGNEQFF.

The CDR3 protein is CASSLEGSSYNEQFF. This chain joins TRBV5-1 and TRBJ2-1. This CDR3 is 15 amino acids long. In germline, CDR1 is SGHRS, CDR2 YFSETQ.

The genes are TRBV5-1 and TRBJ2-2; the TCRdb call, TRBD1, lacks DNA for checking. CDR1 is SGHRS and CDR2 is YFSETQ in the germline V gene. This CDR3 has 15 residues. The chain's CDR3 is CASRTGTGTTGELFF.

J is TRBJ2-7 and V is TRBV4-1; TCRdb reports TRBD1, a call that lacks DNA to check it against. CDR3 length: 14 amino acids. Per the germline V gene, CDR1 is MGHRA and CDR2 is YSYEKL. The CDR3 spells CASSQEDRIYEQYF.

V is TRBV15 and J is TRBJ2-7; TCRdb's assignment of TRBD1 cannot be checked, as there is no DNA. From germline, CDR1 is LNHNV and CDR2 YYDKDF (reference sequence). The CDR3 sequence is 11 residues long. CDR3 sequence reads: CATTDSLDLNF.

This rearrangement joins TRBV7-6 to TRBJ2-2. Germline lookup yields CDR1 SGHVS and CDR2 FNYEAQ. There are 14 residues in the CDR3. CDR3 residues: CASSVDVNTGELFF.

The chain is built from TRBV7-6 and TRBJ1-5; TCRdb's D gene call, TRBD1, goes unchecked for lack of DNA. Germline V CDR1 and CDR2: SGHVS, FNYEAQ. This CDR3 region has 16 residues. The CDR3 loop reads CASSLGRGQGYQPQHF.

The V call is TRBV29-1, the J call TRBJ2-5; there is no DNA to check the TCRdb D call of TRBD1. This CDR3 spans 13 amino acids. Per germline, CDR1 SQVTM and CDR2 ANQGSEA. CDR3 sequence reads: CSVSVLEPGTQYF.

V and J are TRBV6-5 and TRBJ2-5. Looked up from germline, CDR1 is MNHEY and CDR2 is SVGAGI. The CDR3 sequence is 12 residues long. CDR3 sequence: CASSYSMGTQYF.

The CDR3 reads CATSDVRGHEQFF. This rearrangement joins TRBV24-1 to TRBJ2-1; TCRdb gives TRBD1 as the D gene, but with no DNA this cannot be confirmed. CDR3 length: 13 residues. CDR1 is KGHDR, CDR2 SFDVKD, per germline.

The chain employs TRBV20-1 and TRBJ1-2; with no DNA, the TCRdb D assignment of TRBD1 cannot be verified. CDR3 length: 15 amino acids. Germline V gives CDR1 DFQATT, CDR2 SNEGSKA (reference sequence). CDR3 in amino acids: CSARDTGTPNYGYTF.

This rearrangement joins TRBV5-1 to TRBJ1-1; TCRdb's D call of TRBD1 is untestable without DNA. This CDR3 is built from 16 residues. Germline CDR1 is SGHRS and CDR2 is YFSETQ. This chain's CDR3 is CASSLYLGQKATEAFF.

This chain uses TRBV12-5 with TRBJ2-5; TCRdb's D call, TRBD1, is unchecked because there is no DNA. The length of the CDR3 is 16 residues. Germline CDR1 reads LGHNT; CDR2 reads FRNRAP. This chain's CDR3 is CASGTYPRSTGETQYF.

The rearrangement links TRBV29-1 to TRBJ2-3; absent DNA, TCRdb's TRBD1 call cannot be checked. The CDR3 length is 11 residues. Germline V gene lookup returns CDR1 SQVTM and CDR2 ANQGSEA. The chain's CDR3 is CSGGGEYTQYF.

CDR3 residues: CSVDTGSGANVLTF. The chain couples TRBV29-1 to TRBJ2-6. This CDR3 comprises 14 residues. Germline loops: CDR1 SQVTM, CDR2 ANQGSEA.